This passage covers 19 T cell receptor beta chains from one sample sequenced in a study of blood T cell repertoires in COVID-19. Only in-frame clones appear in the TCRdb table, and some are missing; sequencing was by immunoSEQ multiplex PCR. The sample holds fewer than 300,000 clones, about 86% seen once. Specimen: peripheral blood. All receptors come from a man at least 80 years old with acute or convalescent COVID-19.

The rearrangement joins TRBV11-3 to TRBJ2-1; 9 bases fit TRBD2. This CDR3 comprises 13 residues. CDR1 is SGHNT and CDR2 is YENEEA in the germline V gene. Trimming cost V 6 bases and J 10 bases; bases outside gene matches: 7. CDR3 nucleotide sequence: TGTGCCAGCAGTCGGGAGCGGGGGGCCGAGCAGTTCTTC. This encodes CASSRERGAEQFF.

The chain joins TRBV5-6 to TRBJ1-1, with a weak D call TRBD1 (5 bases). This CDR3 is 13 amino acids long. Trimming stripped 2 bases from V and 1 base from J, with 6 bases between. Per the germline V gene, CDR1 is SGHDT and CDR2 is YYEEEE. The CDR3 DNA reads TGTGCCAGCAGCTTAAGGGGGAACACTGAAGCTTTCTTT. Translating it yields CASSLRGNTEAFF.

The rearrangement uses TRBV5-1 and TRBJ1-4, with 9 bases fitting TRBD1. Germline trimming cut 0 bases from V and 8 bases from J; bases unmatched to any gene: 8. The V gene's germline CDR1 is SGHRS and CDR2 YFSETQ. The CDR3 sequence is 16 residues long. DNA of the CDR3: TGCGCCAGCAGCTTGGGCGACAGGGGGAGAGGGGAAAAACTGTTTTTT. This gives the protein CASSLGDRGRGEKLFF.

This rearrangement joins TRBV7-3 to TRBJ2-2; D uncertain. The germline gives CDR1 SGHTA, CDR2 FQGTGA. Between the trimmed V and J ends, which lost 4 bases and 2 bases, there was a span of 2 bases. The CDR3 is 12 amino acids. Here the CDR3 DNA reads TGTGCCAGCAGCTCTAACACCGGGGAGCTGTTTTTT. Its protein product is CASSSNTGELFF.

The chain has TRBV24-1 and TRBJ2-2, with a possible D match to TRBD2 (6 bases). Deletions cut 1 base from V and 4 bases from J, with 12 bases between. The CDR3 covers 16 residues. Germline loops: CDR1 KGHDR, CDR2 SFDVKD. The CDR3, as DNA: TGTGCCACCAGTGATTTCGGGACTGGGGGCACCGGGGAGCTGTTTTTT. This gives the protein CATSDFGTGGTGELFF.

This chain connects TRBV10-2 to TRBJ2-2; possible D gene TRBD2, 6 bases. This CDR3 region has 15 residues. In germline, CDR1 is WSHSY, CDR2 SAAADI. Trimming stripped 7 bases from V and 3 bases from J, with 15 bases between. This chain's CDR3 is CASTFGGIDTGELFF. CDR3 in DNA: TGCGCCAGCACCTTCGGGGGAATAGACACCGGGGAGCTGTTTTTT.

This chain uses TRBV5-6 with TRBJ1-2; D is ambiguous. V lost 0 bases to trimming and J lost 4 bases, with 13 bases between them. Germline V CDR1 and CDR2: SGHDT, YYEEEE. There are 15 residues in the CDR3. The CDR3 region is CASSLAMGASYGYTF. The DNA for the CDR3 is TGTGCCAGCAGCTTGGCGATGGGCGCGAGCTATGGCTACACCTTC. The complete variable domain, with remaining parts taken from reference TRBV5-6 and TRBJ1-2, reads DAGVTQSPTHLIKTRGQQVTLRCSPKSGHDTVSWYQQALGQGPQFIFQYYEEEERQRGNFPDRFSGHQFPNYSSELNVNALLLGDSALYLCASSLAMGASYGYTFGSGTRLTVV.

The chain is built from TRBV11-2 and TRBJ1-2, with 7 bases matching TRBD1. In germline, CDR1 is SGHAT, CDR2 FQNNGV. V trimming: 0 bases; J trimming: 7 bases; junction bases outside the gene matches: 5. This CDR3 comprises 14 residues. In nucleotides, the CDR3 is TGTGCCAGCAGCTTAGATCGAACAGGGGTTGGCTACACCTTC. Amino acids: CASSLDRTGVGYTF.

This chain joins TRBV25-1 and TRBJ1-1; possible D gene TRBD1, 6 bases. The germline V gene has CDR1 MGHDK and CDR2 SYGVNS. V dropped 2 bases and J dropped 1 base, with 8 bases sitting between them. This CDR3 has 14 residues. The CDR3 bases are TGTGCCAGCAGTGAAATAGGGGGGAACACTGAAGCTTTCTTT. Amino acid sequence: CASSEIGGNTEAFF.

The chain uses TRBV18 and TRBJ1-1; D remains ambiguous. Germline V gives CDR1 KGHSH, CDR2 LQKENI. This CDR3 comprises 13 residues. V was trimmed by 3 bases and J by 0 bases, leaving 5 bases between them. CDR3 sequence reads: CASSPPMNTEAFF. CDR3 in DNA: TGTGCCAGCTCACCCCCCATGAACACTGAAGCTTTCTTT.

The chain has TRBV6-5 and TRBJ2-7; tentative D call: TRBD1 (5 bases). V gave up 7 bases and J gave up 2 bases, with 15 bases separating them. Per the germline V gene, CDR1 is MNHEY and CDR2 is SVGAGI. The CDR3 runs 14 residues. Here the CDR3 reads CASMSGFGAYEQYF. CDR3 nucleotides: TGTGCCAGCATGTCAGGGTTTGGGGCCTACGAGCAGTACTTC.

This sequence joins TRBV2 and TRBJ2-5; TRBD1 matches 8 bases. The CDR3 totals 15 residues. The V gene's germline CDR1 is SNHLY and CDR2 FYNNEI. Losses at the gene ends were 4 bases for V and 0 bases for J; bases not matched to a gene: 4. Here the CDR3 DNA reads TGTGCCAGCAGTGTTGGACAGGGTGACCAAGAGACCCAGTACTTC. Residues: CASSVGQGDQETQYF.

This rearrangement joins TRBV12-5 to TRBJ2-1, with 15 bases lining up with TRBD2. The V and J ends lost 1 base and 12 bases, in that order; junction bases with no gene match: 7. The germline V gene encodes CDR1 LGHNT and CDR2 FRNRAP. The CDR3 loop spans 16 amino acids. The DNA of the CDR3 is TGTGCTAGTGGTTTGGGGACTAGCGGGGGGGCCTCAGTGCAGTTCTTC. Residues: CASGLGTSGGASVQFF.

The chain is built from TRBV5-1 and TRBJ2-5, with TRBD2 matching 9 bases. The germline V gene has CDR1 SGHRS and CDR2 YFSETQ. The junction had 6 bases not matched to a gene; V was cut back by 1 base and J by 5 bases. The CDR3 totals 15 residues. As DNA, the CDR3 is TGCGCCAGCAGCTTGAGTCTAGCGGGACTGGAGACCCAGTACTTC. It yields the protein CASSLSLAGLETQYF.

The rearrangement joins TRBV5-1 to TRBJ2-5, with 7 bases aligning to TRBD2. The CDR3 consists of 13 residues. V lost 6 bases, J lost 3 bases, and 5 bases stayed unmatched. Germline V gene lookup returns CDR1 SGHRS and CDR2 YFSETQ. This chain's CDR3 is CASNWGGEETQYF. The CDR3 region has the DNA TGCGCCAGCAATTGGGGGGGAGAAGAGACCCAGTACTTC. The full variable domain, its missing parts supplied by reference TRBV5-1 and TRBJ2-5, is KAGVTQTPRYLIKTRGQQVTLSCSPISGHRSVSWYQQTPGQGLQFLFEYFSETQRNKGNFPGRFSGRQFSNSRSEMNVSTLELGDSALYLCASNWGGEETQYFGPGTRLLVL.

CDR3 sequence reads: CATSDPRGGEGSNQPQHF. The CDR3 DNA reads TGTGCCACCAGTGATCCAAGGGGGGGGGAAGGCAGCAATCAGCCCCAGCATTTT. The chain combines TRBV24-1 with TRBJ1-5; D is possibly TRBD1 (6 bases). The CDR3 is 18 amino acids. V dropped 3 bases and J dropped 1 base, with 18 bases sitting between them. The germline gives CDR1 KGHDR, CDR2 SFDVKD.

The rearrangement joins TRBV3-1 (or the pseudogene TRBV3-2) to TRBJ1-1; TRBD1 might be the D (5 bases). The germline V gene has CDR1 LGHDT and CDR2 YNNKEL (reference sequence). The length of the CDR3 is 13 residues. The ends were cut back, 8 bases at V and 0 bases at J, with 10 bases in the middle. The CDR3 bases are TGTGCCAGCGGCGGGACGGTGAACACTGAAGCTTTCTTT. Amino acids: CASGGTVNTEAFF.

This clone was detected once. V usage is TRBV5-4 and J usage is TRBJ2-5; 9 bases are shared with TRBD1. CDR1 is SGHNT, CDR2 YYREEE, per germline (reference sequence). V lost 2 bases and J lost 4; bases outside the gene matches: 6. The length of the CDR3 is 15 residues. In DNA form, the CDR3 reads TGTGCCAGCAGCTTCAGGACAGGGGTCACAGAGACCCAGTACTTC. Translating it yields CASSFRTGVTETQYF.

The chain is built from TRBV28 and TRBJ2-5; D is perhaps TRBD2 (5 bases). CDR1 MDHEN and CDR2 SYDVKM come from the germline V gene. The CDR3 contains 15 residues. The V end lost 0 bases, the J end lost 1 base, and 9 bases lay between the germline ends. CDR3 DNA: TGTGCCAGCAGTTTATGGGCGGGCAGCCAAGAGACCCAGTACTTC. This sequence encodes CASSLWAGSQETQYF.